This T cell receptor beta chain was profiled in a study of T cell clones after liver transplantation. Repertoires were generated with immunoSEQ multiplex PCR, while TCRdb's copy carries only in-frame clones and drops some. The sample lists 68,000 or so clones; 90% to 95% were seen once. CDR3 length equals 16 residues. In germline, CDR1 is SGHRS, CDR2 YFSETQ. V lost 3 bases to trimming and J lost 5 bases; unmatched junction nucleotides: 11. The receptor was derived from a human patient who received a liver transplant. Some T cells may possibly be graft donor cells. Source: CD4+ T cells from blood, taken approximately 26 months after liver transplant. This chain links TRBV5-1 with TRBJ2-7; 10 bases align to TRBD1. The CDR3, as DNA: TGCGCCAGCAGCTCGACCGGGACAGGGGTTTTAAACGAGCAGTACTTC. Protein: CASSSTGTGVLNEQYF.